Shown below are 31 T cell receptor beta chains from a single sample sequenced in a study of blood T cell repertoires in COVID-19. Using immunoSEQ multiplex PCR, the repertoire was profiled, and TCRdb retains in-frame clones only, with some absent. The top ten hold about 10% of the sample, which has 100,000 to 150,000 clones, around nine tenths seen once. The specimen sequenced was peripheral blood. The receptors derive from a woman in her sixties or seventies with COVID-19, enrolled during active disease.

CDR3 DNA sequence: TGCGCCAGCAGCCAAGACCCGGACAGGGGGAGAAAGACCCAGTACTTC. Protein sequence: CASSQDPDRGRKTQYF. This sequence joins TRBV4-1 and TRBJ2-5; 10 bases are a match to TRBD1. The CDR3 is 16 amino acids. J lost 6 bases, V lost 0 bases, and 7 bases had no gene match. Germline CDR1 is MGHRA and CDR2 is YSYEKL.

V usage is TRBV20-1 and J usage is TRBJ2-1, with 14 nucleotides matching TRBD2. The V segment lost 3 bases and the J segment 7 bases; nucleotides outside the gene matches: 11. The length of the CDR3 is 17 residues. CDR1 and CDR2 from the germline V gene are DFQATT and SNEGSKA (reference sequence). CDR3 DNA: TGCAGTGCTAGTTCTCCAGGGACTAGCGGGGGACCTAATGAGCAGTTCTTC. It codes for CSASSPGTSGGPNEQFF.

This clone was counted a single time. J is TRBJ1-4 and V is TRBV5-1; D is unclear. This CDR3 is 14 amino acids long. From germline, CDR1 is SGHRS and CDR2 YFSETQ. V was shortened by 2 bases and J by 0 bases, with 5 bases between the two germline ends. CDR3 protein: CASSFKTTNEKLFF. CDR3 DNA: TGCGCCAGCAGCTTCAAAACAACTAATGAAAAACTGTTTTTT.

This clone was seen a handful of times. The chain combines TRBV28 with TRBJ1-4, with 7 bases fitting TRBD1. This CDR3 comprises 14 residues. With V trimmed by 4 bases and J by 6 bases, 5 bases remained unmatched. Per the germline V gene, CDR1 is MDHEN and CDR2 is SYDVKM. Here the CDR3 DNA reads TGTGCCAGCAGTTCCGGGACAGTGTATGAAAAACTGTTTTTT. Protein sequence: CASSSGTVYEKLFF.

The J gene is TRBJ1-5, the V gene TRBV18; D is ambiguous. CDR3 length: 17 amino acids. Germline V CDR1 and CDR2: KGHSH, LQKENI. The V end lost 4 bases, the J end lost 0 bases, and 16 bases lay between the germline ends. The CDR3 reads CASSRGGIDGSNQPQHF. The CDR3 DNA follows: TGTGCCAGCTCACGTGGAGGCATAGACGGTAGCAATCAGCCCCAGCATTTT.

The V and J genes are TRBV3-1 (or the pseudogene TRBV3-2) and TRBJ1-1; D gene uncertain. The CDR3 totals 14 residues. Germline loops: CDR1 LGHDT, CDR2 YNNKEL (reference sequence). Deletions cut 6 bases from V and 4 bases from J, with 15 bases between. CDR3 sequence: CASSSSRPGTEAFF. The CDR3 DNA follows: TGTGCCAGCAGTTCAAGTAGGCCGGGCACTGAAGCTTTCTTT.

Only one count was recorded for this clone. The chain employs TRBV5-1 and TRBJ2-2; D might be TRBD1 (6 bases). Germline CDR1 SGHRS, CDR2 YFSETQ. Trimming removed 4 bases at V and 0 bases at J, with 16 bases between. The CDR3 runs 17 residues. In DNA, the CDR3 is TGCGCCAGCAGCGGATCCTGGACAGCCTCGAACACCGGGGAGCTGTTTTTT. Protein sequence: CASSGSWTASNTGELFF.

This clone was seen only a few times. The chain joins TRBV7-2 to TRBJ1-5, with 8 bases matching TRBD1. The CDR3 spans 16 residues. Germline loops: CDR1 SGHTA, CDR2 FQGNSA. Trimming took 1 base from V and 5 from J; bases not matched to a gene: 7. The CDR3: CASSLDGRGRDQPQHF. As DNA, the CDR3 is TGTGCCAGCAGCTTAGATGGCAGGGGGCGCGATCAGCCCCAGCATTTT.

This clone was seen just once. The J gene is TRBJ1-4, the V gene TRBV11-2; no firm D call. The CDR3 length is 18 residues. Per the germline V gene, CDR1 is SGHAT and CDR2 is FQNNGV. Trimming removed 0 bases at V and 7 bases at J, with 21 bases between. The CDR3 bases are TGTGCCAGCAGCTTAGACCACTTATCGACGGGATTTCGTGAAAAACTGTTTTTT. Amino acids: CASSLDHLSTGFREKLFF.

The rearrangement joins TRBV30 to TRBJ2-7; the D gene is possibly TRBD1 (5 bases). CDR1 GTSNPN and CDR2 SVGIG come from the germline V gene (reference sequence). The CDR3 spans 11 residues. V lost 2 bases to trimming and J lost 9 bases, with 11 bases between them. The CDR3 protein is CAWSKDTAQYF. The DNA of the CDR3 is TGTGCCTGGAGTAAGGACACCGCGCAGTACTTC.

The chain recombines TRBV7-3 with TRBJ1-6; weak D call: TRBD1 (6 bases). Germline V gene sequence: CDR1 SGHTA, CDR2 FQGTGA. The V end was cut by 1 base, the J end by 5 bases, with 9 bases between. The CDR3 length is 15 residues. Here the CDR3 DNA reads TGTGCCAGCAGCTTAAGGGGACAAGATAATTCACCCCTCCACTTT. Amino acid sequence: CASSLRGQDNSPLHF.

In this sample, this clone turned up a few times. The rearrangement links TRBV10-3 to TRBJ2-1; the match to TRBD1 covers 8 bases. Germline V gene data show CDR1 as ENHRY and CDR2 as SYGVKD. V lost 10 bases, J lost 2 bases, and 4 bases stayed unmatched. The CDR3 extends over 13 amino acids. CDR3 amino acids: CATRTGPYNEQFF. The CDR3 bases are TGTGCCACAAGGACAGGGCCCTACAATGAGCAGTTCTTC.

This sequence joins TRBV29-1 and TRBJ1-4; D remains ambiguous. CDR1 and CDR2 (germline): SQVTM, ANQGSEA. With 3 bases removed from V and 5 bases from J, the gap between germline ends came to 7 bases. This CDR3 is built from 12 residues. Here the CDR3 reads CSVDPGNEKLFF. DNA of the CDR3: TGCAGCGTTGATCCGGGAAATGAAAAACTGTTTTTT.

V is TRBV27 and J is TRBJ1-6; 7 bases align to TRBD1. Per germline, CDR1 MNHEY and CDR2 SMNVEV (reference sequence). CDR3 size: 16 residues. V shed 5 bases, J shed 3 bases, and the junction held 7 bases outside the gene matches. The DNA of the CDR3 is TGTGCCAGCAGTCTCCACCGGGACAGCTATAATTCACCCCTCCACTTT. Its protein is CASSLHRDSYNSPLHF.

The chain uses TRBV30 and TRBJ1-1; D remains unclear. Germline V gene data show CDR1 as GTSNPN and CDR2 as SVGIG (reference sequence). Trimming stripped 4 bases from V and 5 bases from J, with 23 bases between. The CDR3 loop spans 16 amino acids. CDR3 in amino acids: CAWNPRRWEGGTEAFF. The DNA for the CDR3 is TGTGCCTGGAACCCTCGTAGGTGGGAGGGAGGGACTGAAGCTTTCTTT.

The V and J genes are TRBV2 and TRBJ2-7, with D possibly matching TRBD2 (6 bases). Germline V lookup: CDR1 SNHLY, CDR2 FYNNEI. Trimming took 7 bases from V and 0 from J, leaving 13 bases between them. The CDR3 length is 14 residues. The DNA of the CDR3 is TGTGCCAGCACGGAGGGCGTGAGCTCCTACGAGCAGTACTTC. Translating gives CASTEGVSSYEQYF.

This clone was found once. V and J are TRBV28 and TRBJ2-1, with D tentatively TRBD2 (6 bases). V was cut by 7 bases and J by 2 bases, with 12 bases left in between. The length of the CDR3 is 14 residues. Germline CDR1 and CDR2: MDHEN and SYDVKM. This CDR3 reads CASKLAGTYNEQFF. In DNA, the CDR3 is TGTGCCAGCAAACTGGCGGGGACCTACAATGAGCAGTTCTTC.

V is TRBV28 and J is TRBJ1-2; possible D gene TRBD1, 6 bases. Germline lookup yields CDR1 MDHEN and CDR2 SYDVKM. The CDR3 is made up of 14 amino acids. V gave up 7 bases and J gave up 3 bases, with 15 bases separating them. The CDR3 loop reads CASKPNRAYYGYTF. As DNA, the CDR3 is TGTGCCAGCAAACCAAACAGGGCCTACTATGGCTACACCTTC.

The genes are TRBV4-2 and TRBJ2-7; 11 positions agree with TRBD2. The CDR3 consists of 16 residues. The ends lost 0 bases at V and 2 bases at J; junction bases unmatched: 3. From germline, CDR1 is LGHNA and CDR2 YNFKEQ. CDR3 in amino acids: CASSQEGSGGAYEQYF. The CDR3 bases are TGTGCCAGCAGCCAAGAAGGTAGCGGGGGGGCCTACGAGCAGTACTTC.

This clone was observed at least ten times. The rearrangement joins TRBV6-4 to TRBJ1-2; D is unresolved. The CDR3 contains 15 residues. Germline loops: CDR1 MRHNA, CDR2 SNTAGT. V was clipped by 2 bases and J by 6 bases, with 16 bases between them. The CDR3 nucleotides are TGTGCCAGCAGTGACACCAACCAGGCTTTAGATGGCTACACCTTC. Its protein is CASSDTNQALDGYTF.

The gene calls are TRBV18 and TRBJ1-5, with 10 bases fitting TRBD1. The length of the CDR3 is 15 residues. Germline loops: CDR1 KGHSH, CDR2 LQKENI. V was pared by 2 bases and J by 5 bases, with 3 bases of the junction left unmatched. As DNA, the CDR3 is TGTGCCAGCTCACCAAGGACAGGGGGGGATCAGCCCCAGCATTTT. Translating gives CASSPRTGGDQPQHF.

The V call is TRBV5-1, the J call TRBJ1-2, with 7 bases that match TRBD1. The trim removed 4 bases at V and 0 bases at J, leaving 6 bases unmatched. The germline V gene has CDR1 SGHRS and CDR2 YFSETQ. CDR3 size: 15 residues. The CDR3 spells CASSDGTEANYGYTF. Written as DNA, the CDR3 is TGCGCCAGCAGCGATGGGACAGAAGCTAACTATGGCTACACCTTC.

This rearrangement joins TRBV7-9 to TRBJ2-7; the match to TRBD1 covers 9 bases. V lost 5 bases to trimming and J lost 3 bases; unmatched junction nucleotides: 8. The CDR3 spans 15 residues. CDR1 and CDR2 (germline): SEHNR, FQNEAQ (reference sequence). For the CDR3, the DNA is TGTGCCAGCAGCACCGGGACAGGGTGGAACTACGAGCAGTACTTC. Protein product: CASSTGTGWNYEQYF.

This clone was counted only a few times. The genes are TRBV5-1 and TRBJ2-3, with 9 bases fitting TRBD2. The CDR3 sequence is 16 residues long. J lost 4 bases, V lost 0 bases, and 6 bases had no gene match. Germline V gene data show CDR1 as SGHRS and CDR2 as YFSETQ. The CDR3 reads CASSLAGGGASDTQYF. The CDR3 DNA reads as TGCGCCAGCAGCTTGGCCGGCGGGGGGGCCTCAGATACGCAGTATTTT.

This clone was seen once. This chain uses TRBV18 with TRBJ1-1, with TRBD1 matching over 11 bases. The CDR3 has 17 amino acids. Germline trimming cut 2 bases from V and 0 bases from J; bases unmatched to any gene: 5. CDR1 and CDR2 (germline): KGHSH, LQKENI. CDR3 bases: TGTGCCAGCTCACCAGGGACAGGGGGTACATTGAACACTGAAGCTTTCTTT. It yields the protein CASSPGTGGTLNTEAFF. The whole variable domain, remainder taken from reference TRBV18 and TRBJ1-1, is NAGVMQNPRHLVRRRGQEARLRCSPMKGHSHVYWYRQLPEEGLKFMVYLQKENIIDESGMPKERFSAEFPKEGPSILRIQQVVRGDSAAYFCASSPGTGGTLNTEAFFGQGTRLTVV.

The V gene is TRBV3-1 (or the pseudogene TRBV3-2), the J gene TRBJ2-1; perhaps TRBD1 as D (5 bases). This CDR3 has 13 residues. Germline CDR1 reads LGHDT; CDR2 reads YNNKEL (reference sequence). V lost 2 bases and J lost 10, with 12 bases in between. The CDR3 sequence is CASSQLRVREQFF. The CDR3 nucleotides are TGTGCCAGCAGCCAACTCAGGGTTCGGGAGCAGTTCTTC.

This clone appeared a few times. The chain carries TRBV19 and TRBJ1-4; 7 positions agree with TRBD1. The CDR3 runs 15 residues. V shed 5 bases and J 8 bases; nucleotides not matched to a gene: 11. Germline V gene lookup returns CDR1 LNHDA and CDR2 SQIVND (reference sequence). CDR3 coding DNA: TGTGCCAGTAGTTCGACAAGAGGGGGCAACGAAAAACTGTTTTTT. Protein: CASSSTRGGNEKLFF.

This clone was counted a single time. Written as DNA, the CDR3 is TGTGCCAGCTCACCCAATAATCAGCCCCAGCATTTT. It codes for CASSPNNQPQHF. The chain is built from TRBV18 and TRBJ1-5, with D unclear. The germline V gene encodes CDR1 KGHSH and CDR2 LQKENI. V was cut by 3 bases and J by 4 bases, with 4 bases left in between. The CDR3 is 12 residues long.

The J gene is TRBJ1-6, the V gene TRBV18, with a weak D call TRBD1 (6 bases). CDR3 size: 17 residues. V lost 1 base and J 5 bases, leaving 15 bases between the germline ends. Germline-derived CDR1 and CDR2 are KGHSH and LQKENI. CDR3 protein: CASSPLAQGADNSPLHF. The CDR3 coding sequence is TGTGCCAGCTCACCACTTGCACAGGGTGCCGATAATTCACCCCTCCACTTT.

V gene TRBV5-1 combines with J gene TRBJ1-3; 10 bases agree with TRBD1. The germline gives CDR1 SGHRS, CDR2 YFSETQ. The CDR3 has 16 amino acids. V was clipped by 4 bases and J by 0 bases; unmatched bases: 4. The CDR3 nucleotides read TGCGCCAGCAGCGGGACAGGGGTAGTCTCTGGAAACACCATATATTTT. Translated: CASSGTGVVSGNTIYF.

As DNA, the CDR3 is TGTGCCAGCAGCCCCACGGGACAGACAACAGATACGCAGTATTTT. Protein: CASSPTGQTTDTQYF. The V and J genes are TRBV11-3 and TRBJ2-3, with 7 bases identical to TRBD1. CDR1 is SGHNT and CDR2 is YENEEA in the germline V gene. V shed 5 bases, J shed 3 bases, and the junction held 8 bases outside the gene matches. The CDR3 sequence is 15 residues long.